This TCR beta chain was sequenced for a study of cytomegalovirus exposure and HLA in healthy donors. Study as a whole: When about 400 donors were genotyped, around 77% of them were found to fall in the Caucasian-associated ancestry cluster.

A multiplex PCR was run with 60 Vbeta primers and 13 Jbeta primers. Clones were read by immunoSEQ multiplex PCR, and TCRdb kept only the in-frame ones, dropping some. This sample yields about 200,000 clones, of which 82% are seen a single time; about 2.6% belongs to the top ten. Study-wide findings and caveats: On later analysis, the bulk of CMV-associated TCR beta chains appeared to be HLA-restricted. Sequence variants that were highly shared formed a cluster that was likely a sequencing artifact.

For this clone: Its specificity is not known.

V was clipped by 8 bases and J by 2 bases; unmatched bases: 10. CDR1 is SEHNR, CDR2 FQNEAQ, per germline (reference sequence). The CDR3 sequence is 15 residues long. Sequenced sample: PBMCs. This clonotype was sampled from a woman between 35 and 50 years old in good health and CMV-seronegative. This chain uses TRBV7-9 with TRBJ2-3; 7 nucleotides line up with TRBD2. The CDR3 bases are TGTGCCAGCCATGGGCTAGCGGTACCCACAGATACGCAGTATTTT. It encodes CASHGLAVPTDTQYF.